Below, 8 T cell receptor beta chains from the same sample are listed, as sequenced in a study of T-cell memory formation after mild COVID-19. TCRdb itself ran the 5' RACE reads through MiXCR, one entry per CDR3 protein. The sample yields around 310,000 distinct CDR3 sequences, 20% to 25% seen once. Sequencing used PBMCs or a T cell subset sorted from them (not recorded which). The source of these receptors is a man aged 18-30 years who had mild COVID-19 (a few samples of this study predate the infection). Cell type and time point are not known.

V usage is TRBV5-1 and J usage is TRBJ2-3; 9 bases match TRBD2. The CDR3 is 16 amino acids. Unmatched junction bases numbered 6, after V lost 2 bases and J lost 2 bases. Germline loops: CDR1 SGHRS, CDR2 YFSETQ. CDR3 nucleotides: TGCGCCAGCAGCTTCAGAGCGGGGGGTTCCACAGATACGCAGTATTTT. Its protein product is CASSFRAGGSTDTQYF.

This clonotype showed up just a few times. This chain connects TRBV7-8 to TRBJ2-3; perhaps TRBD2 as D (7 bases). The CDR3 spans 15 residues. In germline, CDR1 is SGHVS, CDR2 FQNEAQ. V gave up 6 bases and J gave up 6 bases, with 19 bases separating them. The CDR3 DNA sequence: TGTGCCAGCAGACCGCTTCGGGGGGCGGGGGATACGCAGTATTTT. Protein sequence: CASRPLRGAGDTQYF.

This clonotype has more than one count but fewer than ten. The V gene is TRBV7-3, the J gene TRBJ2-5; D is possibly TRBD2 (6 bases). V was cut by 1 base and J by 7 bases, with 13 bases left in between. The CDR3 runs 14 residues. The V gene's germline CDR1 is SGHTA and CDR2 FQGTGA. CDR3 nucleotides: TGTGCCAGCAGCTTAAGAGGGCAGGGAGGGACCCAGTACTTC. Translating gives CASSLRGQGGTQYF.

The rearrangement links TRBV11-2 to TRBJ2-7; D may be TRBD2 (5 bases). The V gene's germline CDR1 is SGHAT and CDR2 FQNNGV. The CDR3 covers 15 residues. The V end lost 3 bases, the J end lost 4 bases, and 16 bases lay between the germline ends. The CDR3 spells CASSFGIGVGYEQYV. In nucleotides, the CDR3 is TGTGCCAGCAGCTTCGGGATCGGGGTTGGGTACGAGCAGTACGTC.

This clonotype occurred a few times. This sequence joins TRBV4-3 and TRBJ2-1; unclear D gene. Deletions cut 0 bases from V and 6 bases from J, with 3 bases between. The CDR3 runs to 12 residues. Germline CDR1 reads LGHNA; CDR2 reads YSLEER. The CDR3 reads CASSQETNEQFF. The CDR3 DNA follows: TGCGCCAGCAGCCAAGAAACCAATGAGCAGTTCTTC.

V is TRBV12-3 or TRBV12-4 and J is TRBJ2-3; the D gene is possibly TRBD1 (6 bases). The CDR3 is 15 amino acids. The V end lost 2 bases, the J end lost 2 bases, and 11 bases lay between the germline ends. The CDR3 sequence: CASSLSQGNTDTQYF. CDR3 in DNA: TGTGCCAGCAGTTTAAGCCAGGGGAACACAGATACGCAGTATTTT.

The chain combines TRBV2 with TRBJ2-3, with a tentative D call TRBD1 (6 bases). The CDR3 has 13 amino acids. Germline V gene sequence: CDR1 SNHLY, CDR2 FYNNEI. V was trimmed by 6 bases and J by 5 bases, leaving 12 bases between them. The CDR3 sequence: CASRQGREDTQYF. CDR3 coding DNA: TGTGCCAGCAGACAGGGCCGTGAAGATACGCAGTATTTT. The full variable domain, with the rest looked up from reference TRBV2 and TRBJ2-3, is EPEVTQTPSHQVTQMGQEVILRCVPISNHLYFYWYRQILGQKVEFLVSFYNNEISEKSEIFDDQFSVERPDGSNFTLKIRSTKLEDSAMYFCASRQGREDTQYFGPGTRLTVL.

The rearrangement links TRBV11-2 to TRBJ2-7; 10 positions agree with TRBD1. The V gene end was trimmed by 4 bases and the J gene end by 8 bases; junction bases not matched to a gene: 14. In germline, CDR1 is SGHAT, CDR2 FQNNGV. The CDR3 contains 16 residues. The CDR3 loop reads CASSSTPGTGVSKQYF. The DNA for the CDR3 is TGTGCCAGCAGCTCTACCCCCGGGACAGGGGTTTCGAAGCAGTACTTC.